This T cell receptor (beta chain) was found in a study of T cells in Graves' hyperthyroidism and ophthalmopathy. Study-level points and caveats: Most clonotypes that expanded in the thyroid above 0.001 also showed up in blood.

To note about this clonotype: Its antigen is unknown.

Patients counted as stable if ophthalmopathy did not develop within 18 months. Hyperthyroidism was newly diagnosed in patients aged 18 to 65 (duration under 2 months). CDR3 size: 14 residues. Germline V gene sequence: CDR1 SGHKS, CDR2 YYEKEE (reference sequence). Trimming removed 4 bases at V and 5 bases at J, with 15 bases between. Template material for amplifying TCR beta CDR3 regions consisted of RNA transcripts. With the HTBI primer set, the TCR CDR3 went through a first round of RT-PCR. MiXCR, run by TCRdb on the multiplex PCR reads, gives a single entry per CDR3 protein. Here the sample spans hundreds of thousands of distinct CDR3 sequences, 12% to 15% being singletons.

The receptor's source is a woman in her forties with Graves' hyperthyroidism. The chain couples TRBV5-5 to TRBJ2-5; TRBD2 might be the D (6 bases). The sample comprised blood. In DNA form, the CDR3 reads TGTGCCAGCAGCATAGACGGAGGGAGGGAGACCCAGTACTTC. Translated, it gives CASSIDGGRETQYF. The variable domain in full, with the rest retrieved from reference TRBV5-5 and TRBJ2-5, is DAGVTQSPTHLIKTRGQQVTLRCSPISGHKSVSWYQQVLGQGPQFIFQYYEKEERGRGNFPDRFSARQFPNYSSELNVNALLLGDSALYLCASSIDGGRETQYFGPGTRLLVL.